Presented here are 16 T cell receptor beta chains from one specimen sequenced in a study of blood T cell repertoires in COVID-19. Only in-frame clones appear in the TCRdb table, and some are missing; sequencing was by immunoSEQ multiplex PCR. The table shows 140,000 or so clones, with around 84% occurring only once. Material: peripheral blood. The receptors stem from a human donor with acute or convalescent COVID-19. The donor label of this sample is uncertain.

The rearrangement joins TRBV3-1 (or the pseudogene TRBV3-2) to TRBJ2-5; 9 bases line up with TRBD2. The germline CDR1 and CDR2 sequences are LGHDT and YNNKEL (reference sequence). The CDR3 extends over 14 amino acids. V was pared by 4 bases and J by 5 bases, with 5 bases of the junction left unmatched. This CDR3 reads CASSLAGGLETQYF. The CDR3, as DNA: TGTGCCAGCAGCCTGGCGGGGGGGCTCGAGACCCAGTACTTC.

V is TRBV2 and J is TRBJ1-2; TRBD1 might be the D (5 bases). The CDR3 consists of 15 residues. Between the trimmed V and J ends, which lost 5 bases and 0 bases, there was a span of 13 bases. Germline V CDR1 and CDR2: SNHLY, FYNNEI. Here the CDR3 DNA reads TGTGCCAGCAGTCTTCCTCACAGGTCTAACTATGGCTACACCTTC. This translates into CASSLPHRSNYGYTF.

This rearrangement joins TRBV5-8 to TRBJ1-2, with 8 positions matching TRBD1. Looked up from germline, CDR1 is SGHTS and CDR2 is YDEGEE. The CDR3 is made up of 15 amino acids. V trimming: 5 bases; J trimming: 6 bases; junction bases outside the gene matches: 12. The CDR3, as DNA: TGTGCCAGCAGAGCCTTCGACAGGGGACCCGATGGCTACACCTTC. Protein: CASRAFDRGPDGYTF.

The rearrangement joins TRBV7-6 to TRBJ2-1; D uncertain. Trimming shortened V by 8 bases and J by 7 bases, and 18 bases separated the two germline ends. The CDR3 is made up of 14 amino acids. Germline V gene lookup returns CDR1 SGHVS and CDR2 FNYEAQ. CDR3 residues: CASGPDSRRNEQFF. The CDR3, as DNA: TGTGCCAGCGGCCCCGATTCGCGGCGGAATGAGCAGTTCTTC.

The chain couples TRBV12-5 to TRBJ2-3; D possibly corresponds to TRBD2 (5 bases). The CDR3 has 12 amino acids. Germline lookup yields CDR1 LGHNT and CDR2 FRNRAP. V lost 6 bases and J 7 bases, leaving 11 bases between the germline ends. The CDR3 DNA sequence: TGTGCTAGTGGCCTAAGAGGGTATACGCAGTATTTT. The encoded protein is CASGLRGYTQYF.

The chain is built from TRBV6-5 and TRBJ1-6, with 10 bases lining up with TRBD1. The trim removed 5 bases at V and 7 bases at J, leaving 2 bases unmatched. The CDR3 loop spans 14 amino acids. Germline V CDR1 and CDR2: MNHEY, SVGAGI. CDR3 nucleotide sequence: TGTGCCAGCAGTACGGGACAGGGGAATTCACCCCTCCACTTT. Translating it yields CASSTGQGNSPLHF.

This clone turned up a few times. The chain carries TRBV19 and TRBJ1-2; 11 nucleotides align to TRBD1. V was pared by 2 bases and J by 6 bases, with 11 bases of the junction left unmatched. This CDR3 comprises 17 residues. CDR1 is LNHDA, CDR2 SQIVND, per germline (reference sequence). The DNA for the CDR3 is TGTGCCAGTAGTATAATGCGGACAGGGGGCCCCAGGGATGGCTACACCTTC. Protein: CASSIMRTGGPRDGYTF.

To note about this clone: Additional DNA sequences in this sample encode the identical CDR3. This rearrangement joins TRBV11-3 to TRBJ2-1; tentatively, D is TRBD1 (5 bases). Germline CDR1 SGHNT, CDR2 YENEEA. The V gene lost 1 base and the J gene lost 4 bases, with 8 bases spanning the gap. CDR3 length: 14 residues. The CDR3, as DNA: TGTGCCAGCAGCTTAGGGGGCAGTTACAATGAGCAGTTCTTC. This encodes CASSLGGSYNEQFF.

The gene calls are TRBV6-5 and TRBJ2-2, with no clear D. The ends were cut back, 2 bases at V and 9 bases at J, with 4 bases in the middle. The CDR3 spans 11 residues. Germline CDR1 MNHEY, CDR2 SVGAGI. CDR3 sequence (DNA): TGTGCCAGCAGTTACGGCCGGGAGCTGTTTTTT. Its translation: CASSYGRELFF.

The chain carries TRBV7-8 and TRBJ2-3; D not certain. The germline V and J ends were trimmed by 1 base and 3 bases, with 5 bases remaining between them. The CDR3 consists of 13 residues. Germline V gives CDR1 SGHVS, CDR2 FQNEAQ. CDR3 DNA: TGTGCCAGCAGCTTAGATAGAACAGATACGCAGTATTTT. It is translated as CASSLDRTDTQYF.

CDR3 region: CASSLRTSGGRGTQYF. CDR3 sequence (DNA): TGTGCCAGCAGCCTCAGGACTAGCGGGGGCCGAGGGACCCAGTACTTC. The chain links TRBV5-4 to TRBJ2-5, with TRBD2 matching over 13 bases. V was pared by 4 bases and J by 7 bases, with 10 bases of the junction left unmatched. The CDR3 covers 16 residues. Germline lookup yields CDR1 SGHNT and CDR2 YYREEE (reference sequence). Variable domain in full (rest from reference TRBV5-4 and TRBJ2-5): ETGVTQSPTHLIKTRGQQVTLRCSSQSGHNTVSWYQQALGQGPQFIFQYYREEENGRGNFPPRFSGLQFPNYSSELNVNALELDDSALYLCASSLRTSGGRGTQYFGPGTRLLVL.

The chain is built from TRBV18 and TRBJ2-1; 7 bases map to TRBD1. From germline, CDR1 is KGHSH and CDR2 LQKENI. This CDR3 is 15 amino acids long. V shed 1 base and J 5 bases; nucleotides not matched to a gene: 5. CDR3 loop: CASSPRGGGDNEQFF. In DNA, the CDR3 is TGTGCCAGCTCACCACGAGGGGGCGGTGACAATGAGCAGTTCTTC.

V is TRBV3-1 (or the pseudogene TRBV3-2) and J is TRBJ2-2, with a possible D match to TRBD1 (5 bases). V was pared by 2 bases and J by 3 bases, with 16 bases between. The CDR3 sequence is 17 residues long. The V gene's germline CDR1 is LGHDT and CDR2 YNNKEL (reference sequence). CDR3 sequence (DNA): TGTGCCAGCAGCCAACTTCAGACAGCCTTAGACACCGGGGAGCTGTTTTTT. It is translated as CASSQLQTALDTGELFF.

The V and J genes are TRBV5-5 and TRBJ2-7; TRBD1 aligns across 8 bases. Germline loops: CDR1 SGHKS, CDR2 YYEKEE (reference sequence). V lost 4 bases to trimming and J lost 2 bases; unmatched junction nucleotides: 8. The CDR3 runs 15 residues. The CDR3 DNA reads as TGTGCCAGCAGCCTCCTGGGGACAGGCGCCTACGAGCAGTACGTC. Translation: CASSLLGTGAYEQYV.

This clone has a handful of counts. This chain links TRBV7-9 with TRBJ1-4; perhaps TRBD1 as D (6 bases). Trimming pared 7 bases from V and 8 bases from J, leaving 17 bases between. Per the germline V gene, CDR1 is SEHNR and CDR2 is FQNEAQ (reference sequence). The CDR3 is 14 residues long. The CDR3 DNA follows: TGTGCCAGCAACCCGGGACACACGGGCGAAAAACTGTTTTTT. Translation: CASNPGHTGEKLFF.

The chain couples TRBV10-3 to TRBJ2-5, with 11 bases aligning to TRBD1. Germline trimming cut 3 bases from V and 4 bases from J; bases unmatched to any gene: 4. Germline values: CDR1 ENHRY, CDR2 SYGVKD. The CDR3 is made up of 15 amino acids. The CDR3 protein is CAISEKGTGGETQYF. CDR3 DNA: TGTGCCATCAGTGAAAAAGGGACAGGGGGAGAGACCCAGTACTTC.